What follows is one TCR beta chain and its context. Its antigen is not known. The study enrolled healthy HIV-negative adults without recent acute infections or vaccinations as donors. Germline V gives CDR1 MNHNS, CDR2 SASEGT. The CDR3 runs to 15 residues. Trimming removed 8 bases from V and 9 bases from J, with 23 bases in between. The data belong to a study of shared clonotypes between healthy human individuals. Whole-study context: Researchers drew samples from a couple of women and a few men aged 18 to 49.

Sequencing was performed with immunoSEQ multiplex PCR; in TCRdb, only in-frame clones are kept and a portion is missing. The table shows about 510,000 clones, with 79% occurring only once. Overall study findings and caveats: The small donor group covered limited genetic and exposure diversity.

This receptor was taken from a woman aged 40 to 49 in good health. Some clones in this sample may be carry-over from other donors' samples. This sequence joins TRBV6-1 and TRBJ2-1, with D tentatively TRBD2 (6 bases). The sequencing input was PBMCs. The CDR3 nucleotides are TGTGCCAGCTCTGGAGGGACTTGGTCAGGAGGTGAGCAGTTCTTC. Its protein is CASSGGTWSGGEQFF.